What follows is one TCR beta chain and its context. Its antigen remains unidentified. The entry originates in a study of cytomegalovirus exposure and HLA in healthy donors. PCR employed 60 Vbeta and 13 Jbeta primers. The repertoire was sequenced with immunoSEQ multiplex PCR; TCRdb's copy has only in-frame clones and lacks some. The table lists about 170,000 clones, about three quarters of them singletons. Germline-derived CDR1 and CDR2 are ENHRY and SYGVKD. This CDR3 is built from 14 residues. Trimming left V 7 bases short and J 4 bases short, with 16 bases between. Donors were ostensibly healthy at sampling, although undocumented immune exposures were probable. Whole-study results and caveats: Across all donors, roughly uniform sequencing depth was an assumption of the presence/absence analyses. Investigators reported 164 TCR beta chains as tied to cytomegalovirus.

This rearrangement joins TRBV10-3 to TRBJ1-1, with a possible D match to TRBD1 (6 bases). This receptor was taken from a woman in her 30s in good health and CMV-seropositive. Material: PBMCs. CDR3 in amino acids: CAIKWTASGTEAFF. As DNA, the CDR3 is TGTGCCATCAAATGGACAGCTTCAGGCACTGAAGCTTTCTTT.